This T cell receptor (beta chain) was obtained from a study of cytomegalovirus exposure and HLA in healthy donors. In the study overall: A prior analysis found fewer than 120 million unique TCR beta sequences from about 179 million T cells.

The V segment lost 2 bases and the J segment 8 bases; nucleotides outside the gene matches: 18. The CDR3 contains 17 residues. CDR1 and CDR2 from the germline V gene are SGHRS and YFSETQ. With respect to this clone: Antigen specificity is unknown.

Broader study findings: According to the study, roughly 160 TCR beta chains were cytomegalovirus-associated.

The PCR made use of 60 Vbeta and 13 Jbeta primers. Measured with immunoSEQ multiplex PCR; TCRdb has only the in-frame clones, and not every one. The table has more than 150,000 clones, approximately 84% seen once. The receptor's source is a woman aged 40 to 49 in good health and CMV-seropositive. This sequence joins TRBV5-1 and TRBJ1-1; 7 bases map to TRBD1. Sequenced: PBMCs. CDR3 residues: CASSFEPPGQSSTEAFF. CDR3 DNA: TGCGCCAGCAGCTTCGAGCCTCCGGGACAGTCGAGTACGGAAGCTTTCTTT.